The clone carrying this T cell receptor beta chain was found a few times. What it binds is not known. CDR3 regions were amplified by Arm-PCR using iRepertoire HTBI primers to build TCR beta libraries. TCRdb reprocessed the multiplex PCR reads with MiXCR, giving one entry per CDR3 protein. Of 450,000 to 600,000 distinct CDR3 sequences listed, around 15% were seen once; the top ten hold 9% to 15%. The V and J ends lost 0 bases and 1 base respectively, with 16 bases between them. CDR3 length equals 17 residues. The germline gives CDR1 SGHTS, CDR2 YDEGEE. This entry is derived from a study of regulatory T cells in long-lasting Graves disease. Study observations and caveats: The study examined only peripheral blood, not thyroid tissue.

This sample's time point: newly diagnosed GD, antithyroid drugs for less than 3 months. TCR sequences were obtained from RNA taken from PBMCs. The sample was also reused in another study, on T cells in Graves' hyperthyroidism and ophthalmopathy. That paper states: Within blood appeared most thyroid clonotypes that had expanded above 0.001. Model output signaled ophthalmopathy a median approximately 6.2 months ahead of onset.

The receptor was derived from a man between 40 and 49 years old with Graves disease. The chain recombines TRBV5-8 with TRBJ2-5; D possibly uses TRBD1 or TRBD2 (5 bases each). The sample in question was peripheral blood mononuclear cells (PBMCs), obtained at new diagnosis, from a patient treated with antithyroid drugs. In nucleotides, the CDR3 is TGTGCCAGCAGCTTGGATCTTGTGGGGGATCGCCAAGAGACCCAGTACTTC. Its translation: CASSLDLVGDRQETQYF.